This T cell receptor beta chain was obtained from a study of T cell responses to AZD1222 COVID-19 vaccine. Sequenced by immunoSEQ multiplex PCR; TCRdb stores in-frame clones only, minus some. Of about 210,000 clones detected, less than 95% appear once; the ten largest clones hold around 1.7%. As regards this clone: The antigen remains undetermined.

General study results and limits: No repertoire was sampled before or during the peak T cell response, only after it. Two AZD1222 administrations were followed by greater Spike-specific TCR breadth and depth. Clonal diversity may have been underestimated, and the donors were mostly white British, with more females than males.

The sequence was collected from an adult who received the MenACWY meningococcal vaccine as a control. The starting material was peripheral blood, obtained 28 days after the second dose of the MenACWY control vaccine.

CDR3 nucleotides: TGTGCCAGCAGCTTAGCGGAGACAGGGAGGAACGAGCAGTACTTC. It encodes CASSLAETGRNEQYF. V usage is TRBV7-9 and J usage is TRBJ2-7, with D possibly matching TRBD1 (7 bases). The CDR3 runs to 15 residues. Germline values: CDR1 SEHNR, CDR2 FQNEAQ (reference sequence). V lost 0 bases and J lost 5, with 14 bases in between. The full variable domain, its missing parts supplied by reference TRBV7-9 and TRBJ2-7, is DTGVSQNPRHKITKRGQNVTFRCDPISEHNRLYWYRQTLGQGPEFLTYFQNEAQLEKSRLLSDRFSAERPKGSFSTLEIQRTEQGDSAMYLCASSLAETGRNEQYFGPGTRLTVT.